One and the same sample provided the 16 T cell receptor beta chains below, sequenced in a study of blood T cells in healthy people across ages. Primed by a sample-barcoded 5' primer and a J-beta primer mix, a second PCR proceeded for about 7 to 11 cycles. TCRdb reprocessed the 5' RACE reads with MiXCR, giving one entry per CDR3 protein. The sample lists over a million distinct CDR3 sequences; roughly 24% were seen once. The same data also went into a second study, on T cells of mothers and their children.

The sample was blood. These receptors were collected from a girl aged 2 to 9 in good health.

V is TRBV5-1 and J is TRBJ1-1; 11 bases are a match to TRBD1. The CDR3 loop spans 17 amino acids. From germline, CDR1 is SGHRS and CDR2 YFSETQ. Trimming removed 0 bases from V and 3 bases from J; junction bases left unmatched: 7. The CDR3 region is CASSLGTGGHADTEAFF. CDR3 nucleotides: TGCGCCAGCAGCTTGGGGACAGGGGGCCATGCGGACACTGAAGCTTTCTTT.

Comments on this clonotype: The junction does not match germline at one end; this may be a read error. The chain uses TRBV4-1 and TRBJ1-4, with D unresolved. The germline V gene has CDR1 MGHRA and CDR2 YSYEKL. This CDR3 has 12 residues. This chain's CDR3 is CASSQDYSIVIF. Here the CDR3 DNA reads TGCGCCAGCAGCCAAGACTACAGCATAGTTATCTTT.

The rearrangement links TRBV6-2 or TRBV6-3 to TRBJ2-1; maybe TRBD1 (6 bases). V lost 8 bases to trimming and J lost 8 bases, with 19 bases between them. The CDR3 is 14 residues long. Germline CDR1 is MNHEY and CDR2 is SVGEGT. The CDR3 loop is CASRTGFEPYEQFF. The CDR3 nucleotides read TGTGCCAGCCGAACAGGGTTTGAGCCTTATGAGCAGTTCTTC.

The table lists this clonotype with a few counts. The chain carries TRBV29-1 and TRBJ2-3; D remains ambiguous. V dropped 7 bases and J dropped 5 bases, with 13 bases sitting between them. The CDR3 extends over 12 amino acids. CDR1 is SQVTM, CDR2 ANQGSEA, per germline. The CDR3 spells CSAAELGDTQYF. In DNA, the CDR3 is TGCAGCGCCGCTGAGTTAGGAGATACGCAGTATTTT.

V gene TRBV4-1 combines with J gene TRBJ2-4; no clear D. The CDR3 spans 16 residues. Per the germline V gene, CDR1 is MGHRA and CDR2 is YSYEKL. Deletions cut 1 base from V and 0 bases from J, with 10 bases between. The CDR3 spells CASSQGPLLAKNIQYF. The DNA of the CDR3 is TGCGCCAGCAGCCAAGGGCCACTACTAGCCAAAAACATTCAGTACTTC.

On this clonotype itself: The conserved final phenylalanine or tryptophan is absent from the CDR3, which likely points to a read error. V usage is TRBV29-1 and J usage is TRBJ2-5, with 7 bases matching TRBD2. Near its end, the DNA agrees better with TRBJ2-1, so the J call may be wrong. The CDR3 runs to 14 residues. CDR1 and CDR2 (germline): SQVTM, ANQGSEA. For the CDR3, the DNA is TGCAGCTCTCTAAGGAGGCGGGAGACCGATGAGCAGTTCCTC. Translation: CSSLRRRETDEQFL.

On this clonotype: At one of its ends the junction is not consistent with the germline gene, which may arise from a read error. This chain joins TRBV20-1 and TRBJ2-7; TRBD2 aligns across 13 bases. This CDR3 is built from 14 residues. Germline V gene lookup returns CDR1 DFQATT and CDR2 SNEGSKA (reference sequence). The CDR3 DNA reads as TGCAGTGCCACAACCCAGACTAGCGGGAGGAAGCAGTACTTT. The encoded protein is CSATTQTSGRKQYF.

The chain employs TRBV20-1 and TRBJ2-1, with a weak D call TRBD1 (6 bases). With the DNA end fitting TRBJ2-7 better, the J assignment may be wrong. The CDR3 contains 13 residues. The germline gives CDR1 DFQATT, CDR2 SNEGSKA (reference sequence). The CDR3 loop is CSAPSQGYNEQYF. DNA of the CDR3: TGCAGTGCTCCTAGCCAGGGGTACAACGAGCAGTACTTC.

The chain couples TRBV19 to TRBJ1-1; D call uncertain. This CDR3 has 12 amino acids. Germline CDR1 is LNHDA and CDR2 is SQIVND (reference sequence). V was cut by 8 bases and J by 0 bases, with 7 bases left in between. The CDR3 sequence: CASGPMNTEAFF. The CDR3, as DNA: TGTGCCAGTGGGCCGATGAACACTGAAGCTTTCTTT.

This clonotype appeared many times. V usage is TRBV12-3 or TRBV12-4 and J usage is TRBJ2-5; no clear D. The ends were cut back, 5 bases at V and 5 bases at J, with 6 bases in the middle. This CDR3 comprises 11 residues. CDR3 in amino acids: CASSRLETQYF. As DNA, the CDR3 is TGTGCCAGCAGTCGATTGGAGACCCAGTACTTC.

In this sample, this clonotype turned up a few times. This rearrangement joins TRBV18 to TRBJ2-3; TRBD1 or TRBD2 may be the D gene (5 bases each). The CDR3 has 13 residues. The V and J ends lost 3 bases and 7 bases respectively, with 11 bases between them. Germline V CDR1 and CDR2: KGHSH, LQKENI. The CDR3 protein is CASSPMGRNTQYF. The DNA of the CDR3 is TGTGCCAGCTCACCCATGGGACGGAATACGCAGTATTTT. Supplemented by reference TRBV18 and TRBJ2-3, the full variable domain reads NAGVMQNPRHLVRRRGQEARLRCSPMKGHSHVYWYRQLPEEGLKFMVYLQKENIIDESGMPKERFSAEFPKEGPSILRIQQVVRGDSAAYFCASSPMGRNTQYFGPGTRLTVL.

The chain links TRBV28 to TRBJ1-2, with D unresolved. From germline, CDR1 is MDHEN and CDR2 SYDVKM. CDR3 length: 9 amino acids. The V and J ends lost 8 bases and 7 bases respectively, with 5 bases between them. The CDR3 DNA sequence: TGTGCCAGCGCGGTTGGCTACACCTTC. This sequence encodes CASAVGYTF.

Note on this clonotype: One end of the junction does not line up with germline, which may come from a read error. DNA of the CDR3: TGTGCCAGCAGCTCTCCCTACGGCTACGAGCGGTACTTC. Translation gives CASSSPYGYERYF. This rearrangement joins TRBV11-3 to TRBJ2-7, with D hard to call. Germline-derived CDR1 and CDR2 are SGHNT and YENEEA. This CDR3 has 13 amino acids.

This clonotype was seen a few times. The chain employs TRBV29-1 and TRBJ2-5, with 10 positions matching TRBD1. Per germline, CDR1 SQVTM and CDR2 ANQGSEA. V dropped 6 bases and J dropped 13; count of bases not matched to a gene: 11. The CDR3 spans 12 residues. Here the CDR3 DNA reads TGCAGCGTAGCGGGCTTAGGACAGGGGGTGTACTTC. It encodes CSVAGLGQGVYF. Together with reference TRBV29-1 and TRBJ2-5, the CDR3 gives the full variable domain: SAVISQKPSRDICQRGTSLTIQCQVDSQVTMMFWYRQQPGQSLTLIATANQGSEATYESGFVIDKFPISRPNLTFSTLTVSNMSPEDSSIYLCSVAGLGQGVYFGPGTRLLVL.

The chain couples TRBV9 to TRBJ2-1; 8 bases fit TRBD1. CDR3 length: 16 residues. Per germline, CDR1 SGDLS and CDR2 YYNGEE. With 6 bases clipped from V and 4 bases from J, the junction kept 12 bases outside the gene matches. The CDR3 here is CASTQTGTGSYNEQFF. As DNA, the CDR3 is TGTGCCAGCACCCAGACCGGGACAGGTAGTTACAATGAGCAGTTCTTC.

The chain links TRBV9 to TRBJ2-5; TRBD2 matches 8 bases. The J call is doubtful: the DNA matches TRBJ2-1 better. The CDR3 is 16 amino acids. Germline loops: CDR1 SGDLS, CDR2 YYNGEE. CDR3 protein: CASSVVGGGRYNEQFF. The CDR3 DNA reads TGTGCCAGCAGCGTAGTTGGCGGGGGGCGTTACAATGAGCAGTTCTTC.